This TCR beta chain was documented in a study of shared clonotypes between healthy human individuals. About the study: Donors consisted of a couple of women and a few men between 18 and 49.

Genomic DNA (from each subset) was split evenly across several immunoSEQ plates. The assay was immunoSEQ multiplex PCR, and TCRdb's table has in-frame clones only and misses some. Here the sample spans around 700,000 clones, about 91% being singletons. General study findings and limits: The study found roughly 5% of naive CD4 clonotypes shared across several donors. Sequencing depth was expected to influence donor clonotype sharing.

In regard to this clone: Its antigen is unidentified.

Terminally differentiated effector memory CD45RA+ cells were left out of the naive CD8 fraction, which was CD45RO-negative and positively selected for CCR7. The TCR was taken from a man aged 25 to 40 in good health. Input material: naive CD8+ T cells sorted from blood.

As DNA, the CDR3 is TGTGCCAGCAGCTGGGGTCGACAGGGAGAGTACGAGCAGTACTTC. Amino acid sequence: CASSWGRQGEYEQYF. The chain joins TRBV13 to TRBJ2-7; 7 bases align to TRBD1. In germline, CDR1 is PRHDT, CDR2 FYEKMQ (reference sequence). The J segment lost 4 bases and the V segment lost 4 bases, leaving 10 bases of the junction unmatched. This CDR3 has 15 amino acids. The variable domain in full, with the rest retrieved from reference TRBV13 and TRBJ2-7, is AAGVIQSPRHLIKEKRETATLKCYPIPRHDTVYWYQQGPGQDPQFLISFYEKMQSDKGSIPDRFSAQQFSDYHSELNMSSLELGDSALYFCASSWGRQGEYEQYFGPGTRLTVT.